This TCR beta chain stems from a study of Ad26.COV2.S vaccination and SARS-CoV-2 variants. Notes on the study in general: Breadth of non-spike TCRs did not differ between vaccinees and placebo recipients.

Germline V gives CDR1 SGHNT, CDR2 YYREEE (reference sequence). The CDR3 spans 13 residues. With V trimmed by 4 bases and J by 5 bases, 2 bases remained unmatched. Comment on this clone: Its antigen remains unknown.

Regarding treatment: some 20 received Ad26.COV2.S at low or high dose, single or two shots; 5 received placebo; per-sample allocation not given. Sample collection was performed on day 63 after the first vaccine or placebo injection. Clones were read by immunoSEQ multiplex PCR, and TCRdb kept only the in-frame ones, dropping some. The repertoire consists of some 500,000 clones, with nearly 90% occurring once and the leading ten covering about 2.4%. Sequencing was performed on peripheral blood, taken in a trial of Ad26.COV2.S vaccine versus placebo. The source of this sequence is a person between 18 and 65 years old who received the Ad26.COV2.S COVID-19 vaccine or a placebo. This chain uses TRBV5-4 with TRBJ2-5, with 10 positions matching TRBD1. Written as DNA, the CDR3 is TGTGCCAGCAGCATGACAGGGGGCGAGACCCAGTACTTC. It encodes CASSMTGGETQYF.